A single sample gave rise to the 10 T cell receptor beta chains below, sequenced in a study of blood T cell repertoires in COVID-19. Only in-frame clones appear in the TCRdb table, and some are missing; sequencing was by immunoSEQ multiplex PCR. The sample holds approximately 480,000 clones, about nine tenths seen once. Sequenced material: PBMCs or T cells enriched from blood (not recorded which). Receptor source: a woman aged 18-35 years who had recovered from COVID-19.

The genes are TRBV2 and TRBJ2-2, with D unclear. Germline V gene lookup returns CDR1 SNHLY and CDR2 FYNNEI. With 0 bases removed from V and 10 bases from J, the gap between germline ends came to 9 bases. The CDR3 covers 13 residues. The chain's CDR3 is CASSEAQAEELFF. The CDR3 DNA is TGTGCCAGCAGTGAAGCGCAGGCCGAGGAGCTGTTTTTT.

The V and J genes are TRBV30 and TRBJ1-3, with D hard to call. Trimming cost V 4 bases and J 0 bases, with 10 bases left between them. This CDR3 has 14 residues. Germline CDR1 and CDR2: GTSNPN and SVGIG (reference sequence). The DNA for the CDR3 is TGTGCCTGGAATCCCCGGGGCTCTGGAAACACCATATATTTT. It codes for CAWNPRGSGNTIYF.

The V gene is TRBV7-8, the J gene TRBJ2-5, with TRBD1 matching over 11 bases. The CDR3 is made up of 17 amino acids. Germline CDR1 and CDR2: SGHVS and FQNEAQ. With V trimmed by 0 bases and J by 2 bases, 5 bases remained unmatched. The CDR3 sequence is CASSLAVDRGRQETQYF. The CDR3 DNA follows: TGTGCCAGCAGCTTAGCCGTGGACAGGGGGCGACAAGAGACCCAGTACTTC.

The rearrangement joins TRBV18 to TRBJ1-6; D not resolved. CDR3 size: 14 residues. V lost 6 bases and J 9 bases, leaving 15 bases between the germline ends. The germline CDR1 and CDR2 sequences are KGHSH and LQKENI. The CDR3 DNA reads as TGTGCCAGCTCCCCCGACACCCCTCCTTCACCCCTCCACTTT. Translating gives CASSPDTPPSPLHF.

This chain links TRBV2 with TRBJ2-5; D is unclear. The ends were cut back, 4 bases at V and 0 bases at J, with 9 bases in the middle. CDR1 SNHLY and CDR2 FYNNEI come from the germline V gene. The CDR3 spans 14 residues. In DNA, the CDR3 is TGTGCCAGCAGTGTTGACTCGTACCAAGAGACCCAGTACTTC. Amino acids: CASSVDSYQETQYF.

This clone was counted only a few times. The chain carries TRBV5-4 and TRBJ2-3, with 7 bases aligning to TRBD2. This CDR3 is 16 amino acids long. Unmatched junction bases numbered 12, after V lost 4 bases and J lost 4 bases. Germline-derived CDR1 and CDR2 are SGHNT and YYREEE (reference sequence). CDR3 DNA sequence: TGTGCCAGCAGCCCGAGGTCTAGCGGTGGGGCAGATACGCAGTATTTT. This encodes CASSPRSSGGADTQYF.

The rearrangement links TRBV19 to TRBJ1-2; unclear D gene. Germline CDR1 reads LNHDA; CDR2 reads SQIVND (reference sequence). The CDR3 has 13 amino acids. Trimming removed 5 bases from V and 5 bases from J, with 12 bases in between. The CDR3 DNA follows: TGTGCCAGTAGTGCCCCGATGAGGTATGGCTACACCTTC. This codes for CASSAPMRYGYTF. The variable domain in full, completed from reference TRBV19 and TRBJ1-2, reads DGGITQSPKYLFRKEGQNVTLSCEQNLNHDAMYWYRQDPGQGLRLIYYSQIVNDFQKGDIAEGYSVSREKKESFPLTVTSAQKNPTAFYLCASSAPMRYGYTFGSGTRLTVV.

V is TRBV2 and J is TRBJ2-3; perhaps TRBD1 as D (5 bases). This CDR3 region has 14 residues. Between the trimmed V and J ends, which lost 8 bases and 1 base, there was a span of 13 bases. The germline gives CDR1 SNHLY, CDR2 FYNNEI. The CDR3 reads CASRTGSGTDTQYF. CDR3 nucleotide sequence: TGTGCCAGCCGTACAGGATCGGGCACAGATACGCAGTATTTT.

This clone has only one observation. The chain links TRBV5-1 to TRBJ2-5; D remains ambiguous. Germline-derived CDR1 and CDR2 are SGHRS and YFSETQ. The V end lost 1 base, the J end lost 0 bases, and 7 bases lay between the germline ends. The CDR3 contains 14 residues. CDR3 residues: CASSLTANQETQYF. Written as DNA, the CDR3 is TGCGCCAGCAGCTTGACAGCCAACCAAGAGACCCAGTACTTC.

The chain's CDR3 is CASSLVTQTGELFF. The CDR3 nucleotides are TGTGCCAGCAGCTTAGTGACTCAAACCGGGGAGCTGTTTTTT. This chain uses TRBV7-2 with TRBJ2-2; D unclear. CDR3 size: 14 residues. V was trimmed by 1 base and J by 5 bases, leaving 8 bases between them. The germline gives CDR1 SGHTA, CDR2 FQGNSA.